Listed below are T cell receptor beta chains from one sample, sequenced in a study of blood T cell repertoires in COVID-19. Here immunoSEQ multiplex PCR was the method, and the copy in TCRdb shows in-frame clones only, minus some. The table lists over 150,000 clones, approximately 90% of them singletons. The sample consisted of peripheral blood. The receptors shown here come from a man aged 50 to 59 with acute or convalescent COVID-19. Both conserved end residues are part of each CDR3. Fields, in order: V gene, CDR3 length, D gene, clone size, J gene, CDR3 DNA, CDR3 protein. The D gene is left open where the match is weak. Clone size is given for some rows only: seen once, a few or many times, or a class if the clone is expanded.

v_call: TRBV6-5
cdr3_length: 15
d_call: -
clone_size: -
j_call: TRBJ1-1
cdr3_nt: TGTGCCAGCAGCCGCTCGGTGGCGGGGGACACTGAAGCTTTCTTT
cdr3_aa: CASSRSVAGDTEAFF

v_call: TRBV6-5
cdr3_length: 15
d_call: -
clone_size: -
j_call: TRBJ2-1
cdr3_nt: TGTGCCAGCAGCCTACAGGGAGAGAAGGACAATGAGCAGTTCTTC
cdr3_aa: CASSLQGEKDNEQFF

v_call: TRBV27
cdr3_length: 13
d_call: TRBD1
clone_size: -
j_call: TRBJ1-2
cdr3_nt: TGTGCCAGCAGTAAAACAGGGGCGGTTGGCTACACCTTC
cdr3_aa: CASSKTGAVGYTF

v_call: TRBV27
cdr3_length: 15
d_call: TRBD1
clone_size: once
j_call: TRBJ2-1
cdr3_nt: TGTGCCAGCAGTATTTGGCAGGGGGCCTACAATGAGCAGTTCTTC
cdr3_aa: CASSIWQGAYNEQFF

v_call: TRBV15
cdr3_length: 12
d_call: -
clone_size: -
j_call: TRBJ1-5
cdr3_nt: TGTGCCACCAGCTGGGGGGATCAGCCCCAGCATTTT
cdr3_aa: CATSWGDQPQHF

v_call: TRBV9
cdr3_length: 13
d_call: -
clone_size: -
j_call: TRBJ2-1
cdr3_nt: TGTGCCAGCAGCGCGGGAGTCAGCAATGAGCAGTTCTTC
cdr3_aa: CASSAGVSNEQFF

v_call: TRBV7-2
cdr3_length: 17
d_call: -
clone_size: -
j_call: TRBJ1-5
cdr3_nt: TGTGCCAGCAGCTTAGACTGGTCCACCATGGGCAATCAGCCCCAGCATTTT
cdr3_aa: CASSLDWSTMGNQPQHF

v_call: TRBV27
cdr3_length: 15
d_call: -
clone_size: -
j_call: TRBJ2-3
cdr3_nt: TGTGCCAGCAGTTTCGGTCTGAGAGGAACAGATACGCAGTATTTT
cdr3_aa: CASSFGLRGTDTQYF

v_call: TRBV6-2/TRBV6-3
cdr3_length: 15
d_call: -
clone_size: -
j_call: TRBJ2-3
cdr3_nt: TGTGCCAGCAGTCCGTGGACAGTCGACACAGATACGCAGTATTTT
cdr3_aa: CASSPWTVDTDTQYF

v_call: TRBV2
cdr3_length: 15
d_call: -
clone_size: -
j_call: TRBJ1-5
cdr3_nt: TGTGCCAGCAGTGTTGGGGGGTATAGCAATCAGCCCCAGCATTTT
cdr3_aa: CASSVGGYSNQPQHF

v_call: TRBV5-8
cdr3_length: 12
d_call: -
clone_size: once
j_call: TRBJ1-6
cdr3_nt: TGTGCCAGCAGCGAGTTTAATTCACCCCTCCACTTT
cdr3_aa: CASSEFNSPLHF

v_call: TRBV20-1
cdr3_length: 13
d_call: TRBD2
clone_size: -
j_call: TRBJ2-7
cdr3_nt: TGCAGTGCTAGTTGGGGCGGGAGGGGCGAGCAGTACTTC
cdr3_aa: CSASWGGRGEQYF

v_call: TRBV7-9
cdr3_length: 15
d_call: TRBD1
clone_size: -
j_call: TRBJ1-3
cdr3_nt: TGTGCCAGCAGCTCAAGGGGGCAAAGTGGAAACACCATATATTTT
cdr3_aa: CASSSRGQSGNTIYF

v_call: TRBV15
cdr3_length: 16
d_call: TRBD2
clone_size: once
j_call: TRBJ2-1
cdr3_nt: TGTGCCACCAGCAGAGTGTACGGCGGGAGATCAGGTGAGCAGTTCTTC
cdr3_aa: CATSRVYGGRSGEQFF

v_call: TRBV7-2
cdr3_length: 15
d_call: -
clone_size: -
j_call: TRBJ1-5
cdr3_nt: TGTGCCAGCAGCTTAGGAGGGGACATCTATCAGCCCCAGCATTTT
cdr3_aa: CASSLGGDIYQPQHF

v_call: TRBV11-2
cdr3_length: 17
d_call: -
clone_size: -
j_call: TRBJ2-2
cdr3_nt: TGTGCCAGCAGCTTAGGTTTAGTCCACCTTCCCACCGGGGAGCTGTTTTTT
cdr3_aa: CASSLGLVHLPTGELFF

v_call: TRBV7-3
cdr3_length: 16
d_call: TRBD1
clone_size: once
j_call: TRBJ2-3
cdr3_nt: TGTGCCAGCAGCTTGGGACAGGTCGAGGTAATGGGTACGCAGTATTTT
cdr3_aa: CASSLGQVEVMGTQYF

v_call: TRBV5-5
cdr3_length: 12
d_call: -
clone_size: once
j_call: TRBJ1-2
cdr3_nt: TGTGCCAGCAGCTTGGGACAGAGCGGCTACACCTTC
cdr3_aa: CASSLGQSGYTF

v_call: TRBV5-1
cdr3_length: 14
d_call: TRBD1
clone_size: -
j_call: TRBJ1-6
cdr3_nt: TGCGCCAGCAGCCCGGGACAGGGGAATTCACCCCTCCACTTT
cdr3_aa: CASSPGQGNSPLHF

v_call: TRBV20-1
cdr3_length: 11
d_call: -
clone_size: -
j_call: TRBJ2-5
cdr3_nt: TGCAGTGCTACCTTCCAAGAGACCCAGTACTTC
cdr3_aa: CSATFQETQYF

v_call: TRBV18
cdr3_length: 15
d_call: -
clone_size: -
j_call: TRBJ1-5
cdr3_nt: TGTGCCAGCTCACCACCGTCGACACCCAATCAGCCCCAGCATTTT
cdr3_aa: CASSPPSTPNQPQHF

v_call: TRBV27
cdr3_length: 16
d_call: -
clone_size: few
j_call: TRBJ1-3
cdr3_nt: TGTGCCAGCAGTCCGGATCCAGGGGTCTCTGGAAACACCATATATTTT
cdr3_aa: CASSPDPGVSGNTIYF

v_call: TRBV28
cdr3_length: 14
d_call: TRBD1
clone_size: -
j_call: TRBJ1-2
cdr3_nt: TGTGCCAGCAGGAGTGGGACAGGACCCCTGCTAGGCACCTTC
cdr3_aa: CASRSGTGPLLGTF

v_call: TRBV27
cdr3_length: 16
d_call: TRBD1
clone_size: -
j_call: TRBJ1-2
cdr3_nt: TGTGCCAGCAGTTTACGATCCCAGGGGGGTACCTATGGCTACACCTTC
cdr3_aa: CASSLRSQGGTYGYTF

v_call: TRBV3-1/TRBV3-2
cdr3_length: 15
d_call: -
clone_size: -
j_call: TRBJ1-2
cdr3_nt: TGTGCCAGCAGCCAAGTCGGGGGGGGTGGCTATGGCTACACCTTC
cdr3_aa: CASSQVGGGGYGYTF

v_call: TRBV4-1
cdr3_length: 18
d_call: TRBD1
clone_size: few
j_call: TRBJ1-3
cdr3_nt: TGCGCCAGCAGCCGAAAGGTACTAGACAGGGGGACGCGAAACACCATATATTTT
cdr3_aa: CASSRKVLDRGTRNTIYF

v_call: TRBV7-9
cdr3_length: 13
d_call: -
clone_size: -
j_call: TRBJ1-1
cdr3_nt: TGTGCCAGCTCTCCGGGGTGGAACACTGAAGCTTTCTTT
cdr3_aa: CASSPGWNTEAFF

v_call: TRBV24-1
cdr3_length: 13
d_call: -
clone_size: few
j_call: TRBJ2-5
cdr3_nt: TGTGCCACCAGTGATTCCCGTCGAGAGACCCAGTACTTC
cdr3_aa: CATSDSRRETQYF

v_call: TRBV7-9
cdr3_length: 12
d_call: -
clone_size: -
j_call: TRBJ1-2
cdr3_nt: TGTGCCAGCAGCCAACAGACGGATGGCTACACCTTC
cdr3_aa: CASSQQTDGYTF

v_call: TRBV5-4
cdr3_length: 15
d_call: TRBD2
clone_size: -
j_call: TRBJ2-2
cdr3_nt: TGTGCCAGCAGCTTGGCGGGGGGGAACACCGGGGAGCTGTTTTTT
cdr3_aa: CASSLAGGNTGELFF

v_call: TRBV12-3/TRBV12-4
cdr3_length: 13
d_call: -
clone_size: -
j_call: TRBJ1-1
cdr3_nt: TGTGCCAGCAGTTTAATGGAGGACCATGAAGCTTTCTTT
cdr3_aa: CASSLMEDHEAFF

v_call: TRBV9
cdr3_length: 15
d_call: -
clone_size: -
j_call: TRBJ2-1
cdr3_nt: TGTGCCAGCAGCGTAGGGTTGAGCTCCTACAATGAGCAGTTCTTC
cdr3_aa: CASSVGLSSYNEQFF

v_call: TRBV7-6
cdr3_length: 15
d_call: -
clone_size: -
j_call: TRBJ2-1
cdr3_nt: TGTGCCAGCAGCTTGTTAGCAGCTTCCTACAATGAGCAGTTCTTC
cdr3_aa: CASSLLAASYNEQFF

v_call: TRBV10-3
cdr3_length: 14
d_call: TRBD2
clone_size: -
j_call: TRBJ2-1
cdr3_nt: TGTGCCATCGGGACTAGCGGGGGGTACAATGAGCAGTTCTTC
cdr3_aa: CAIGTSGGYNEQFF

v_call: TRBV7-8
cdr3_length: 15
d_call: TRBD1
clone_size: -
j_call: TRBJ1-1
cdr3_nt: TGTGCCAGCAGGCGTGGGGACAGAGGAGATACTGAAGCTTTCTTT
cdr3_aa: CASRRGDRGDTEAFF

v_call: TRBV5-1
cdr3_length: 14
d_call: TRBD1
clone_size: -
j_call: TRBJ1-1
cdr3_nt: TGCGCCAGCAGCTTCAGGGGGTTCGACACTGAAGCTTTCTTT
cdr3_aa: CASSFRGFDTEAFF

v_call: TRBV9
cdr3_length: 14
d_call: -
clone_size: -
j_call: TRBJ1-2
cdr3_nt: TGTGCCAGCAGCGTAGCAGGCAGCCCCTATGGCTACACCTTC
cdr3_aa: CASSVAGSPYGYTF

v_call: TRBV19
cdr3_length: 13
d_call: TRBD1
clone_size: -
j_call: TRBJ1-2
cdr3_nt: TGTGCCAGTAGTTTAAGACAGGGGATAGGCTACACCTTC
cdr3_aa: CASSLRQGIGYTF

v_call: TRBV11-2
cdr3_length: 16
d_call: TRBD1
clone_size: -
j_call: TRBJ2-1
cdr3_nt: TGTGCCAGCAGCCTAATCGGACAGGGGATTGTGAATGAGCAGTTCTTC
cdr3_aa: CASSLIGQGIVNEQFF

v_call: TRBV7-9
cdr3_length: 14
d_call: -
clone_size: -
j_call: TRBJ1-6
cdr3_nt: TGTGCCAGCAGCTTTACAGGGATTTGGTCACCCCTCCACTTT
cdr3_aa: CASSFTGIWSPLHF

v_call: TRBV19
cdr3_length: 14
d_call: -
clone_size: -
j_call: TRBJ1-2
cdr3_nt: TGTGCCAGTAGTCAACAGGGAATGGACTATGGCTACACCTTC
cdr3_aa: CASSQQGMDYGYTF

v_call: TRBV28
cdr3_length: 19
d_call: -
clone_size: -
j_call: TRBJ2-6
cdr3_nt: TGTGCCAGCAGTCCGCCGTATACAGAGTACCGCTCTGGGGCCAACGTCCTGACTTTC
cdr3_aa: CASSPPYTEYRSGANVLTF

v_call: TRBV9
cdr3_length: 11
d_call: -
clone_size: -
j_call: TRBJ1-6
cdr3_nt: TGTGCCAGCAGCGGGGGGGGACCCCTCCACTTT
cdr3_aa: CASSGGGPLHF

v_call: TRBV9
cdr3_length: 14
d_call: TRBD2
clone_size: -
j_call: TRBJ2-1
cdr3_nt: TGTGCCAGCTCACGGCGGGAGGCGGGCAATGAGCAGTTCTTC
cdr3_aa: CASSRREAGNEQFF

v_call: TRBV18
cdr3_length: 14
d_call: -
clone_size: -
j_call: TRBJ2-3
cdr3_nt: TGTGCCAGCTCACGAGCGGACTATACAGATACGCAGTATTTT
cdr3_aa: CASSRADYTDTQYF

v_call: TRBV18
cdr3_length: 15
d_call: TRBD1
clone_size: -
j_call: TRBJ1-3
cdr3_nt: TGTGCCAGCTCACCGACAGGGGGCCCTGGAAACACCATATATTTT
cdr3_aa: CASSPTGGPGNTIYF

v_call: TRBV7-2
cdr3_length: 16
d_call: TRBD2
clone_size: -
j_call: TRBJ2-1
cdr3_nt: TGTGCCAGCAGCTTAGTTGCTAGCGGGGTTTTCAATGAGCAGTTCTTC
cdr3_aa: CASSLVASGVFNEQFF

v_call: TRBV30
cdr3_length: 15
d_call: TRBD1
clone_size: -
j_call: TRBJ2-5
cdr3_nt: TGTGCCTGGGCTCCGGGACAGGGTTTTCAAGAGACCCAGTACTTC
cdr3_aa: CAWAPGQGFQETQYF

v_call: TRBV15
cdr3_length: 12
d_call: TRBD1
clone_size: -
j_call: TRBJ2-5
cdr3_nt: TGTGCCACCAGCAGAGTTGACAGGGACCAGTACTTC
cdr3_aa: CATSRVDRDQYF

v_call: TRBV7-9
cdr3_length: 16
d_call: -
clone_size: -
j_call: TRBJ1-1
cdr3_nt: TGTGCCAGCAGCTCGCCTGCGACATCGATGAACACTGAAGCTTTCTTT
cdr3_aa: CASSSPATSMNTEAFF

v_call: TRBV6-5
cdr3_length: 15
d_call: TRBD1
clone_size: -
j_call: TRBJ1-1
cdr3_nt: TGTGCCAGCAGTTACTCGATACAGGGGACAACTGAAGCTTTCTTT
cdr3_aa: CASSYSIQGTTEAFF

v_call: TRBV6-4
cdr3_length: 14
d_call: -
clone_size: -
j_call: TRBJ1-6
cdr3_nt: TGTGCCAGCAGTGCGGGACATAATAATTCACCCCTCCACTTT
cdr3_aa: CASSAGHNNSPLHF

v_call: TRBV10-3
cdr3_length: 14
d_call: TRBD1
clone_size: -
j_call: TRBJ1-4
cdr3_nt: TGTGCCATCAGTGATAGCAGGGGGGATGAAAAACTGTTTTTT
cdr3_aa: CAISDSRGDEKLFF

v_call: TRBV29-1
cdr3_length: 13
d_call: -
clone_size: -
j_call: TRBJ2-6
cdr3_nt: TGCAGCGCCCTTGGCCTTGGGGCCAACGTCCTGACTTTC
cdr3_aa: CSALGLGANVLTF

v_call: TRBV24-1
cdr3_length: 12
d_call: -
clone_size: once
j_call: TRBJ2-1
cdr3_nt: TGTGCCACCAGTGATTTCACTTACGGGCAGTTCTTC
cdr3_aa: CATSDFTYGQFF